Listed below are T cell receptor beta chains from one sample, sequenced in a study of response to subunit inactivated influenza vaccine. A single record per CDR3 protein comes from TCRdb applying MiXCR to the RT-PCR reads. The sample includes around 570,000 distinct CDR3 sequences, approximately 7.7% seen only once; the top ten take over 10%. Specimen: PBMCs from blood, collected 23 months after vaccination. The source of these receptors is a man aged 50 to 75 who received an inactivated influenza vaccine. The CDR3 runs from the conserved cysteine through the conserved F or W. A D gene is named only where the DNA matches it firmly. Only some rows state a clone size, as once, few, many or a class for expanded clones.

clone size,J gene,V gene,D gene,CDR3 DNA,CDR3 protein
many,TRBJ1-4,TRBV29-1,.,TGCAGCGTTGAGGCGGGCAACGATGAAAAACTGTTTTTT,CSVEAGNDEKLFF
many,TRBJ2-7,TRBV20-1,.,TGCAGTGCTAAGGGCCCGAGCTCCTACGAGCAGTACTTC,CSAKGPSSYEQYF
few,TRBJ2-1,TRBV10-3,.,TGTGCCATCAGTGAGTCAGGCTACCCCCCACCGAAGCAGTTCTTC,CAISESGYPPPKQFF
.,TRBJ2-1,TRBV5-1,.,TGCGCCAGCAGCTTGGCTGGGTACATCCATGAGCAGTTCTTC,CASSLAGYIHEQFF
few,TRBJ2-7,TRBV7-9,.,TGTGCCAGCAGCTTCCCCAGGGCCGAGCAGTACTTC,CASSFPRAEQYF
.,TRBJ1-1,TRBV7-9,.,TGTGCCAGCAGATTAAAGGGGAACACTGAAGCTTTCTTT,CASRLKGNTEAFF
.,TRBJ2-3,TRBV7-6,.,TGTGCCAGCAGCTTAGCGCCCCAGGGTGATACGCAGTATTTT,CASSLAPQGDTQYF
many,TRBJ1-1,TRBV20-1,.,TGCAGTGCTAGACAGGGAAGAACTGAAGCTTTCTTT,CSARQGRTEAFF
.,TRBJ2-1,TRBV7-9,.,TGTGCCAGCAGCGGGGCCTGGAGGGCTCTCTACAATGAGCAGTTCTTC,CASSGAWRALYNEQFF
.,TRBJ2-7,TRBV5-1,TRBD2,TGCGCCAGCAGCTTGGATGCGGGAGATGTATACGAGCAGTACTTC,CASSLDAGDVYEQYF
few,TRBJ2-7,TRBV5-4,.,TGTGCCAGCAGCAGGACTACCTCCTACGAGCAGTACTTC,CASSRTTSYEQYF
few,TRBJ2-5,TRBV27,TRBD1,TGTGCCAGCAGCTGGCTAGACAGGGGTGGGTTGGAGACCCAGTACTTC,CASSWLDRGGLETQYF
many,TRBJ1-6,TRBV20-1,TRBD1,TGCAGTGCTAGATCCGGGACAGGGTTAAATTCACCCCTCCACTTT,CSARSGTGLNSPLHF
.,TRBJ2-3,TRBV10-2,.,TGCGCCAGCAGTGTGCTGGACCCCAACCCCGCAGATACGCAGTATTTT,CASSVLDPNPADTQYF
.,TRBJ1-5,TRBV2,TRBD1,TGTGCCAGCAGTGAAGCAACAGGGGCACGGCAGCCCCAGCATTTT,CASSEATGARQPQHF
few,TRBJ2-7,TRBV5-6,TRBD1,TGTGCCAGCAGTTTGTCCGGACAGGGCTTCGAGCAGTACTTC,CASSLSGQGFEQYF
.,TRBJ2-7,TRBV4-1,TRBD1,TGCGCCAGCAGCCAAGATCAGGGACAGTACGTCGAGCAGTACTTC,CASSQDQGQYVEQYF
many,TRBJ2-3,TRBV28,TRBD2,TGTGCCAGCAGTTTCGGGGGGGTGCATACGCAGTATTTT,CASSFGGVHTQYF
.,TRBJ2-5,TRBV5-5,TRBD2,TGTGCCAGCAGCGGGGTCGGTAGCGGGAGAGATAGGGAGACCCAGTACTTC,CASSGVGSGRDRETQYF
.,TRBJ2-5,TRBV28,.,TGTGCCAGCAGTCCCTCTCAGGGGTCCCGAGAGACCCAGTACTTC,CASSPSQGSRETQYF
few,TRBJ2-5,TRBV29-1,.,TGCAGCGGTACGGGGTTCAGAGAGACCCAGTACTTC,CSGTGFRETQYF
few,TRBJ2-1,TRBV20-1,.,TGCAGTGCTAGAGAGGGGCCGACCTACAATGAGCAGTTCTTC,CSAREGPTYNEQFF
many,TRBJ2-3,TRBV10-3,TRBD2,TGTGCCATCAGTGTGACTAGCGGAGCAGATACGCAGTATTTT,CAISVTSGADTQYF
.,TRBJ2-2,TRBV25-1,.,TGTGCCAGCAGTGAATATTATAGGGACGGGGAGCTGTTTTTT,CASSEYYRDGELFF
many,TRBJ1-5,TRBV20-1,.,TGCAGTGCCCATGGCCGGGACACAGAAAGTTCTAATCAGCCCCAGCATTTT,CSAHGRDTESSNQPQHF
few,TRBJ2-1,TRBV12-3/TRBV12-4,TRBD1,TGTGCCAGCAGTGCCCTCGGGACAGCCTACAATGAGCAGTTCTTC,CASSALGTAYNEQFF
.,TRBJ2-7,TRBV20-1,.,TGCAGTGCCGCGAGGGTAAACTCCTACGAGCAGTACTTC,CSAARVNSYEQYF